These T cell receptor beta chains were read from a single sample in a study of shared clonotypes between healthy human individuals. Data came from immunoSEQ multiplex PCR; TCRdb stores just in-frame clones and leaves some out. Of about 1.5 million clones in the sample, approximately 98% were seen once. The specimen sequenced was naive CD4+ T cells sorted from blood. These receptor sequences come from a man aged 30 to 39 in good health. The CDR3 runs from the conserved cysteine through the conserved F or W. Fields, in order: V gene, J gene, CDR3 protein.

TRBV5-1,TRBJ2-5,CASSQRTGAQETQYF
TRBV27,TRBJ2-7,CASSFTGIEQYF
TRBV28,TRBJ2-7,CASSSQSQPRAYEQYF
TRBV7-9,TRBJ1-2,CASSFGQGDYGYTF
TRBV6-5,TRBJ2-1,CASSYRGGNEQFF
TRBV6-4,TRBJ2-6,CASGNTGANVLTF
TRBV5-6,TRBJ1-5,CASSSRASNQPQHF
TRBV7-9,TRBJ1-5,CASSKGSVGNQPQHF
TRBV2,TRBJ1-5,CASSDLRNSAGPQHF
TRBV6-5,TRBJ1-5,CASSYTDPSGNQPQHF
TRBV9,TRBJ2-6,CASSVITGANVLTF
TRBV7-9,TRBJ2-5,CASSLRLAEQETQYF
TRBV5-1,TRBJ2-5,CASSSRVGETQYF
TRBV7-3,TRBJ1-3,CASSLRGTGNTIYF
TRBV25-1,TRBJ2-1,CASSDHPAGSYNEQFF
TRBV27,TRBJ1-3,CASSSITSGGNTIYF
TRBV9,TRBJ2-7,CASSVSDTLSYEQYF